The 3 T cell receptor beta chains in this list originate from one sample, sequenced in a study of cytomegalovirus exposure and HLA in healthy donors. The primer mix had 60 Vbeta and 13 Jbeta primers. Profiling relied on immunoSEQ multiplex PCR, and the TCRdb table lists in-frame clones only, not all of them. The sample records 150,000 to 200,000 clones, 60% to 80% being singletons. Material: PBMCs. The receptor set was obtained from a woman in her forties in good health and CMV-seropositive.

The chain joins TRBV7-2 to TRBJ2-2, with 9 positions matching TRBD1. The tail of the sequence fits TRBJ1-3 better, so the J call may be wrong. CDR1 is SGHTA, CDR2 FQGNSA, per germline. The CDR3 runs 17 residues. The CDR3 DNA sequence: TGTGCCAGCAGCTTAGGGACAGGGGAGGTATCTGGAAACACCATATATTTT. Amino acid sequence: CASSLGTGEVSGNTIYF.

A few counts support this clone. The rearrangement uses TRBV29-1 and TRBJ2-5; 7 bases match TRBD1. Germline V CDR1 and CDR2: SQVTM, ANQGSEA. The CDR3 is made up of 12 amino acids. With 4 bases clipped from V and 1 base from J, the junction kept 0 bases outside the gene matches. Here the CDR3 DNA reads TGCAGCGTTGGGGACAGCCAAGAGACCCAGTACTTC. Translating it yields CSVGDSQETQYF.

In DNA form, the CDR3 reads TGCGCCAGCAGCCAAGATTATGGAGCTAGCGGGAGAAACGAGCAGTACTTC. Translated: CASSQDYGASGRNEQYF. V gene TRBV4-3 combines with J gene TRBJ2-7, with 10 bases identical to TRBD2. Per the germline V gene, CDR1 is LGHNA and CDR2 is YSLEER. The CDR3 consists of 17 residues. The V gene end was trimmed by 0 bases and the J gene end by 5 bases; junction bases not matched to a gene: 10.